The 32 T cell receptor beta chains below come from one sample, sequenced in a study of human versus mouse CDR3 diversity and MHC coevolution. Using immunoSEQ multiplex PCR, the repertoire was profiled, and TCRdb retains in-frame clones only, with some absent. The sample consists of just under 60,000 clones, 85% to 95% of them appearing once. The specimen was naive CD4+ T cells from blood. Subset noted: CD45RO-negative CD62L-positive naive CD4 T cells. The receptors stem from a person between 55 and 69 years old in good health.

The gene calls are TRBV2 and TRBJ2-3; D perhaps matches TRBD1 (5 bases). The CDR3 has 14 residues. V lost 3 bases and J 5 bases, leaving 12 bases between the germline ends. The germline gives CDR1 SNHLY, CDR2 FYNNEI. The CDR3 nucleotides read TGTGCCAGCAGTGAGGGGCAGGTAGGAGATACGCAGTATTTT. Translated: CASSEGQVGDTQYF. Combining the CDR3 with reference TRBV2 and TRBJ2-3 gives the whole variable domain EPEVTQTPSHQVTQMGQEVILRCVPISNHLYFYWYRQILGQKVEFLVSFYNNEISEKSEIFDDQFSVERPDGSNFTLKIRSTKLEDSAMYFCASSEGQVGDTQYFGPGTRLTVL.

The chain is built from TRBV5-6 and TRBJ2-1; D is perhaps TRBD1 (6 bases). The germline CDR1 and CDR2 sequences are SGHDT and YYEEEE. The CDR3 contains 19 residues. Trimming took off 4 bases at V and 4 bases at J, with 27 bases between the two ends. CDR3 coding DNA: TGTGCCAGCAGCCCGAGGCGAATTAGGACAGACCGTCAATACAATGAGCAGTTCTTC. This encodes CASSPRRIRTDRQYNEQFF.

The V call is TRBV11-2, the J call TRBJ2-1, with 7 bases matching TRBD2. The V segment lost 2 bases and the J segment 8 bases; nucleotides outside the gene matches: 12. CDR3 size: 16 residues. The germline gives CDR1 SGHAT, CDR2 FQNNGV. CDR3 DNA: TGTGCCAGCAGCTTAACTGTCGGGGCGGGAGCAGATGAGCAGTTCTTC. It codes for CASSLTVGAGADEQFF.

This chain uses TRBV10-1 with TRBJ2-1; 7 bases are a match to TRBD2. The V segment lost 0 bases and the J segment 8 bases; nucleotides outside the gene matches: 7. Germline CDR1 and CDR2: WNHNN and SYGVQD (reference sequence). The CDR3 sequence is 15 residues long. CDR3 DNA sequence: TGCGCCAGCAGTGAGTCGAGGGGAGGGGTAGATGAGCAGTTCTTC. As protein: CASSESRGGVDEQFF.

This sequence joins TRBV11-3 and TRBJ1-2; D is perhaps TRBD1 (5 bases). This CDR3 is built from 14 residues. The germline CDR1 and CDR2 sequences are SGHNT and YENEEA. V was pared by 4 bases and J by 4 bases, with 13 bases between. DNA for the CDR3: TGTGCCAGCAGCTCCCCCCCCGGGGGCTATGGCTACACCTTC. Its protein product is CASSSPPGGYGYTF. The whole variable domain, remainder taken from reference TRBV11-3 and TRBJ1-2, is EAGVVQSPRYKIIEKKQPVAFWCNPISGHNTLYWYLQNLGQGPELLIRYENEEAVDDSQLPKDRFSAERLKGVDSTLKIQPAELGDSAVYLCASSSPPGGYGYTFGSGTRLTVV.

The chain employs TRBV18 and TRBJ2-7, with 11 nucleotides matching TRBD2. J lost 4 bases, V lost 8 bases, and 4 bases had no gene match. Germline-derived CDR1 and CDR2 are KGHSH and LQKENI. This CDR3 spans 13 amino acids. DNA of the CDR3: TGTGCCAGCGCCGGGACTAGCGGATACGAGCAGTACTTC. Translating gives CASAGTSGYEQYF.

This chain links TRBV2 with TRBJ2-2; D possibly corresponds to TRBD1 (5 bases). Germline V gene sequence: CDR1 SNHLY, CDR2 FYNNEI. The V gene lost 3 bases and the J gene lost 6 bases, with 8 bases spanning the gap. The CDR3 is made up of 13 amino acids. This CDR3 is CASSDRAAGELFF. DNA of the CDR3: TGTGCCAGCAGTGACAGGGCTGCCGGGGAGCTGTTTTTT.

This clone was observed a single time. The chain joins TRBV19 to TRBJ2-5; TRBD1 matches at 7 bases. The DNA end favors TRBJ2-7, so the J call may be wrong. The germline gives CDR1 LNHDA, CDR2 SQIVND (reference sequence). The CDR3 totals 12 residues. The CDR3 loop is CASTTGVGEQYF. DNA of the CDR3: TGTGCCAGTACTACAGGGGTAGGCGAGCAGTACTTC.

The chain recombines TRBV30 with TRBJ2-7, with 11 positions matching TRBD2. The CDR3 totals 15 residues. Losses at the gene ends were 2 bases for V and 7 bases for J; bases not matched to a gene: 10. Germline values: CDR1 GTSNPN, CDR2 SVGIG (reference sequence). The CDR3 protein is CAWSPLLAGVGEQYF. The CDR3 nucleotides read TGTGCCTGGAGTCCTTTACTAGCGGGAGTGGGTGAGCAGTACTTC.

As DNA, the CDR3 is TGTGCCAGTCAACAGGGAGCTAATGAAAAACTGTTTTTT. Protein sequence: CASQQGANEKLFF. J is TRBJ1-4 and V is TRBV19; possible D gene TRBD1, 6 bases. The CDR3 runs to 13 residues. Germline V gene lookup returns CDR1 LNHDA and CDR2 SQIVND (reference sequence). V was cut by 8 bases and J by 3 bases, with 10 bases left in between.

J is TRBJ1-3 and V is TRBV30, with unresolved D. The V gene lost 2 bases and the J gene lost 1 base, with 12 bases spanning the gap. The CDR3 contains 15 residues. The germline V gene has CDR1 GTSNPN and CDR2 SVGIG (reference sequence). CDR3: CAWSTTTESGNTIYF. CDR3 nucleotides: TGTGCCTGGAGTACGACGACGGAGTCTGGAAACACCATATATTTT.

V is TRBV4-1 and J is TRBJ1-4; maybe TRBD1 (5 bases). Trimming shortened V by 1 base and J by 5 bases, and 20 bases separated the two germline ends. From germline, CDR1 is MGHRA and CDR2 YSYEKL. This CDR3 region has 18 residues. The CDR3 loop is CASSQVMGQLRGNEKLFF. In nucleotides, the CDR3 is TGCGCCAGCAGCCAAGTAATGGGGCAGTTAAGGGGAAATGAAAAACTGTTTTTT.

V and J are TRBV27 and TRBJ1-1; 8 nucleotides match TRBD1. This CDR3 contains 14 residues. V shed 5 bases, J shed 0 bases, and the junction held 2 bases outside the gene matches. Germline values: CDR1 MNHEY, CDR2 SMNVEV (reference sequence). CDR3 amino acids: CASSRQGMNTEAFF. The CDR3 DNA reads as TGTGCCAGCAGTAGACAGGGGATGAACACTGAAGCTTTCTTT.

CDR3 region: CASSLTSSGANVLTF. CDR3 bases: TGCGCCAGCAGCTTGACTAGCTCTGGGGCCAACGTCCTGACTTTC. The chain links TRBV5-1 to TRBJ2-6; maybe TRBD2 (5 bases). Germline CDR1 and CDR2: SGHRS and YFSETQ. CDR3 length: 15 residues. V gave up 1 base and J gave up 0 bases, with 5 bases separating them.

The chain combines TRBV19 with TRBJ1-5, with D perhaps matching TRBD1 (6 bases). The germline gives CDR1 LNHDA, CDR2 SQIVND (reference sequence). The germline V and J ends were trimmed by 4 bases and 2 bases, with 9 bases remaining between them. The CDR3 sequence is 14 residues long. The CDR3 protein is CASSTGHGNQPQHF. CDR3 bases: TGTGCCAGTAGTACGGGACACGGCAATCAGCCCCAGCATTTT.

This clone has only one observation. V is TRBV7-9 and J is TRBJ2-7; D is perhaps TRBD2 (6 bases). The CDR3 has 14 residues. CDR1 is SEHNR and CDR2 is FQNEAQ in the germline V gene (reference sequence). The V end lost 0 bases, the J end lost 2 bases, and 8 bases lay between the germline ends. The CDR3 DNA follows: TGTGCCAGCAGCTTAGCGCGGGGCACCTACGAGCAGTACTTC. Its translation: CASSLARGTYEQYF.

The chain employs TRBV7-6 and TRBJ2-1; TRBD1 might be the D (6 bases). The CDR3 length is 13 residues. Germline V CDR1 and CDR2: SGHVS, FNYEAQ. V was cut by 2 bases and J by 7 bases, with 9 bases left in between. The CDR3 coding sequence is TGTGCCAGCAGCTTAAGCAGGGGAAATGAGCAGTTCTTC. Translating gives CASSLSRGNEQFF.

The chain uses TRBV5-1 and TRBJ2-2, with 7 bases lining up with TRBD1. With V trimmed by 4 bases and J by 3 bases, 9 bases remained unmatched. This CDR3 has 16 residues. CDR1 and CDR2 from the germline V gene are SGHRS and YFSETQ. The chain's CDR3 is CASSPTGTVDTGELFF. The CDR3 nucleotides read TGCGCCAGCAGCCCAACCGGGACAGTAGACACCGGGGAGCTGTTTTTT.

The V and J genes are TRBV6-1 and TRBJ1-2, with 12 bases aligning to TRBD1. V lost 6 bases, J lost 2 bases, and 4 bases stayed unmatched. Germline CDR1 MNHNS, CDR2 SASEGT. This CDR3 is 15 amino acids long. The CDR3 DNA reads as TGTGCCAGCAGGCCGGGACAGGGGGCGAACTATGGCTACACCTTC. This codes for CASRPGQGANYGYTF.

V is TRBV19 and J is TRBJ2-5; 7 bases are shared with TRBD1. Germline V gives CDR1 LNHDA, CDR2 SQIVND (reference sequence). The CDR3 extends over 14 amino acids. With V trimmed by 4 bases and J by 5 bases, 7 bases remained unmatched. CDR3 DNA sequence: TGTGCCAGTAGTAAGGGACAGATGGGTGAGACCCAGTACTTC. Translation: CASSKGQMGETQYF. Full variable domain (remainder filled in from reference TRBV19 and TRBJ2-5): DGGITQSPKYLFRKEGQNVTLSCEQNLNHDAMYWYRQDPGQGLRLIYYSQIVNDFQKGDIAEGYSVSREKKESFPLTVTSAQKNPTAFYLCASSKGQMGETQYFGPGTRLLVL.

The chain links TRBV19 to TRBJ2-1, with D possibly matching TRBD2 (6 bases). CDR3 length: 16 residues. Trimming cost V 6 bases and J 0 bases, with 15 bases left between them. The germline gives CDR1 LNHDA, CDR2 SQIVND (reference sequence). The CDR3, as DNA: TGTGCCAGTAGCATGGAGGGGACCCGCTCCTACAATGAGCAGTTCTTC. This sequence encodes CASSMEGTRSYNEQFF.

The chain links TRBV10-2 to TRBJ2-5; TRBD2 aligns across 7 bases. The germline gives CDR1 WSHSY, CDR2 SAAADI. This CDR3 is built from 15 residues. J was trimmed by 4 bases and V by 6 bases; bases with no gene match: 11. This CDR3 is CASRSTGRRGETQYF. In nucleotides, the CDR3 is TGCGCCAGCAGGTCGACCGGGAGGAGGGGAGAGACCCAGTACTTC.

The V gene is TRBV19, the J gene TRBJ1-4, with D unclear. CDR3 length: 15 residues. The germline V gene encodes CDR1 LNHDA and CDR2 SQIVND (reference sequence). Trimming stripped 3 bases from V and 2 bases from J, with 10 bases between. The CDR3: CASSMEGATNEKLFF. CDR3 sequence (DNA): TGTGCCAGTAGTATGGAGGGAGCTACTAATGAAAAACTGTTTTTT.

The CDR3: CASSHSFWGSRGTEAFF. The CDR3 DNA reads TGTGCCAGCAGCCATAGTTTCTGGGGAAGTCGGGGCACTGAAGCTTTCTTT. The chain employs TRBV11-2 and TRBJ1-1, with D uncertain. Per the germline V gene, CDR1 is SGHAT and CDR2 is FQNNGV. Trimming removed 5 bases from V and 4 bases from J, with 23 bases in between. The CDR3 loop spans 17 amino acids.

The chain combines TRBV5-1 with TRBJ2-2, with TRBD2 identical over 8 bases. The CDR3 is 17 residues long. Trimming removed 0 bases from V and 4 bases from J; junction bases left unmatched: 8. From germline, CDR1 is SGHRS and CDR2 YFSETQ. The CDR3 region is CASSLASGSVLTGELFF. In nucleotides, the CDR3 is TGCGCCAGCAGCTTGGCTAGCGGGTCGGTTCTCACCGGGGAGCTGTTTTTT.

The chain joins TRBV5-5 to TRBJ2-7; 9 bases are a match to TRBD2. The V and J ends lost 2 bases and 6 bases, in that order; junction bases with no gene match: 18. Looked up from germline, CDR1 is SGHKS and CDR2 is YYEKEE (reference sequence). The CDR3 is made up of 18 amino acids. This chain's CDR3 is CASSLLQVWAGGPGEQYF. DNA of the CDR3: TGTGCCAGCAGCTTACTCCAGGTTTGGGCGGGAGGGCCCGGCGAGCAGTACTTC.

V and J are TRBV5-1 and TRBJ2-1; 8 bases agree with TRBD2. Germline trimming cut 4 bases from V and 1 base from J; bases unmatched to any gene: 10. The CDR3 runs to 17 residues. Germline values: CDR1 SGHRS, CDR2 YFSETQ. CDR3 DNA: TGCGCCAGCAGCATGGCCCCTAGCGGGTCTTCCTACAATGAGCAGTTCTTC. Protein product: CASSMAPSGSSYNEQFF.

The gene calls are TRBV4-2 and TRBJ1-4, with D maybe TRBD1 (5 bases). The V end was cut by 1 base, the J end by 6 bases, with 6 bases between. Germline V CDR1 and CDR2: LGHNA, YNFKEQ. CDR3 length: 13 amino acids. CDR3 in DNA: TGTGCCAGCAGCCAAGTACAGGATGAAAAACTGTTTTTT. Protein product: CASSQVQDEKLFF.

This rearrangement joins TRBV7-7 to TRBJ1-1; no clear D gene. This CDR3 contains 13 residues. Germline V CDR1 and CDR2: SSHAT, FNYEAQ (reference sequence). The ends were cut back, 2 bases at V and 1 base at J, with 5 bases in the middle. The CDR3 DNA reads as TGTGCCAGCAGCTTAAAACAGAACACTGAAGCTTTCTTT. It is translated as CASSLKQNTEAFF.

CDR3 region: CASSLITSALAEQFF. The CDR3 nucleotides are TGCGCCAGCAGCTTGATAACTAGCGCCTTGGCTGAGCAGTTCTTC. The chain recombines TRBV5-1 with TRBJ2-1, with 7 bases identical to TRBD2. From germline, CDR1 is SGHRS and CDR2 YFSETQ. V lost 1 base, J lost 9 bases, and 10 bases stayed unmatched. This CDR3 comprises 15 residues. The whole variable domain, remainder taken from reference TRBV5-1 and TRBJ2-1, is KAGVTQTPRYLIKTRGQQVTLSCSPISGHRSVSWYQQTPGQGLQFLFEYFSETQRNKGNFPGRFSGRQFSNSRSEMNVSTLELGDSALYLCASSLITSALAEQFFGPGTRLTVL.

CDR3 in DNA: TGCGCCAGCAGTGAATCTAGCGGGAGGATCTACGAGCAGTACTTC. This gives the protein CASSESSGRIYEQYF. This rearrangement joins TRBV10-2 to TRBJ2-7; 11 nucleotides align to TRBD2. This CDR3 is built from 15 residues. Germline V gives CDR1 WSHSY, CDR2 SAAADI. The V and J ends lost 3 bases and 3 bases, in that order; junction bases with no gene match: 4.

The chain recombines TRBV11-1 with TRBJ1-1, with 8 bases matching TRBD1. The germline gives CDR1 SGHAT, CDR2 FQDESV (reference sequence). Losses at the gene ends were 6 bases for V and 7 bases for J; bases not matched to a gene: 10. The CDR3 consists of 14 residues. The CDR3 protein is CASRYLDRGGEAFF. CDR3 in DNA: TGTGCCAGCAGGTACCTCGACAGGGGAGGTGAAGCTTTCTTT. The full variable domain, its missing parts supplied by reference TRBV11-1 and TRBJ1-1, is EAEVAQSPRYKITEKSQAVAFWCDPISGHATLYWYRQILGQGPELLVQFQDESVVDDSQLPKDRFSAERLKGVDSTLKIQPAELGDSAMYLCASRYLDRGGEAFFGQGTRLTVV.